Below, 9 T cell receptor beta chains from the same sample are listed, as sequenced in a study of blood T cells in healthy people across ages. Combining a sample-barcoded 5' primer with a J-beta primer mix, a second PCR ran for about 7 to 12 cycles. TCRdb reprocessed the 5' RACE reads via MiXCR and lists one record per CDR3 protein. The repertoire consists of hundreds of thousands of distinct CDR3 sequences, with more than 20% occurring once and the leading ten covering 9.4%. These records were also assigned to another study, of T cells of mothers and their children.

Sequenced: blood. These receptors all come from a boy younger than 18 in good health.

This clonotype was picked up many times. J is TRBJ2-5 and V is TRBV29-1, with D perhaps assigned TRBD1 or TRBD2 (5 bases each). Trimming pared 1 base from V and 5 bases from J, leaving 20 bases between. The CDR3 is made up of 16 amino acids. Germline V CDR1 and CDR2: SQVTM, ANQGSEA. CDR3 amino acids: CSVEGDSRDRPETQYF. As DNA, the CDR3 is TGCAGCGTTGAAGGTGATTCCCGGGACCGACCGGAGACCCAGTACTTC.

This clonotype was found a few times. The chain is built from TRBV24-1 and TRBJ2-3, with D tentatively TRBD2 (5 bases). The V gene's germline CDR1 is KGHDR and CDR2 SFDVKD. Trimming left V 3 bases short and J 3 bases short, with 6 bases between. The CDR3 length is 13 residues. The CDR3 protein is CATSDGGTDTQYF. In DNA, the CDR3 is TGTGCCACCAGTGATGGAGGAACAGATACGCAGTATTTT.

This chain joins TRBV29-1 and TRBJ1-1; D call uncertain. V lost 2 bases to trimming and J lost 9 bases, with 7 bases between them. CDR3 length: 10 residues. CDR1 is SQVTM and CDR2 is ANQGSEA in the germline V gene. CDR3 amino acids: CSVETGKAFF. Written as DNA, the CDR3 is TGCAGCGTTGAAACCGGGAAAGCTTTCTTT.

V usage is TRBV28 and J usage is TRBJ2-2, with 7 bases lining up with TRBD2. The CDR3 is 15 residues long. Looked up from germline, CDR1 is MDHEN and CDR2 is SYDVKM. The V and J ends lost 6 bases and 3 bases, in that order; junction bases with no gene match: 7. The CDR3 protein is CASRGGNTDTGELFF. CDR3 nucleotide sequence: TGTGCCAGCAGGGGGGGGAATACGGACACCGGGGAGCTGTTTTTT.

This clonotype was observed a few times. Germline is not matched at one junction end, which may reflect a read error. This chain connects TRBV19 to TRBJ1-5, with D perhaps TRBD1 (6 bases). The CDR3 covers 14 residues. Germline V gene data show CDR1 as LNHDA and CDR2 as SQIVND (reference sequence). The CDR3 is CASSPKTGVGPQHF. CDR3 coding DNA: TGCGCCAGTAGTCCAAAGACAGGCGTGGGGCCCCAGCATTTT.

This clonotype showed up just a few times. This chain connects TRBV7-6 to TRBJ2-5; no reliable D call. The end of the DNA aligns better with TRBJ2-7, so the J call may be wrong. CDR3 length equals 12 residues. Germline CDR1 SGHVS, CDR2 FNYEAQ. This chain's CDR3 is CASSYLDYEQYF. In nucleotides, the CDR3 is TGTGCCAGCAGCTACCTGGACTACGAGCAGTACTTC.

The gene calls are TRBV29-1 and TRBJ1-2, with 12 bases fitting TRBD1. Germline-derived CDR1 and CDR2 are SQVTM and ANQGSEA. The V gene end was trimmed by 4 bases and the J gene end by 6 bases; junction bases not matched to a gene: 12. This CDR3 comprises 16 residues. CDR3 sequence (DNA): TGCAGCGTTGGCTGGGACAGGGGGCGCGGCGGAGATGGCTACACCTTC. Residues: CSVGWDRGRGGDGYTF.

This clonotype was recorded a few times. The chain combines TRBV27 with TRBJ2-7; D gene uncertain. Germline lookup yields CDR1 MNHEY and CDR2 SMNVEV (reference sequence). Trimming pared 0 bases from V and 3 bases from J, leaving 12 bases between. This CDR3 comprises 15 residues. The CDR3 here is CASSLSVTVLYEQYF. CDR3 coding DNA: TGTGCCAGCAGTTTATCCGTCACTGTGCTCTACGAGCAGTACTTC.

This clonotype appeared a few times. This chain connects TRBV9 to TRBJ1-4; 9 nucleotides align to TRBD1. The ends lost 3 bases at V and 6 bases at J; junction bases unmatched: 3. This CDR3 is 14 amino acids long. In germline, CDR1 is SGDLS, CDR2 YYNGEE. CDR3 residues: CASSGGQGYEKLFF. In DNA form, the CDR3 reads TGTGCCAGCAGCGGAGGACAGGGGTATGAAAAACTGTTTTTT.